This T cell receptor beta chain was documented in a study of beta chain features in type 1 diabetes. This clone was observed a handful of times. Isolated RNA was reverse transcribed in full, so expressed TCRB transcripts were sequenced. Sequencing was performed with immunoSEQ multiplex PCR; in TCRdb, only in-frame clones are kept and a portion is missing. The data contain about 360,000 clones, approximately 12% of them singletons. Sequenced: naive CD4+ T cells from blood. The sequence derives from a man younger than 35 in good health.

CDR3 sequence reads: CASRRAAGDTEAFF. In nucleotides, the CDR3 is TGTGCCAGCAGACGAGCGGCGGGGGACACTGAAGCTTTCTTT. The chain uses TRBV11-1 and TRBJ1-1; TRBD1 is a possible D gene (5 bases). Germline V CDR1 and CDR2: SGHAT, FQDESV (reference sequence). V lost 6 bases to trimming and J lost 3 bases, with 14 bases between them. This CDR3 comprises 14 residues.